This TCR beta chain emerged from a study of shared clonotypes between healthy human individuals (dated by TCRdb to the early 2020s). General notes on the study: Two women and three men aged 18 to 49 years were included in the cohort. Between about 0.8 and 9 billion PBMCs per donor were obtained by leukapheresis. Blood TCR repertoires of 5 or 6 healthy adults were deeply sequenced to estimate repertoire size and the extent of clonotype sharing between individuals. Different laboratories and diverse techniques were used to prepare libraries and sequence TCR repertoires, to increase sequencing depth and limit assay-specific biases. For each donor, three plates each were used for CD4 naive and CD4 memory, two plates were used for CD8 naive, and one plate was used for CD8 memory. The paper as a whole reports these results and caveats: Even with the large sequencing depth, rarefaction of the sorted-subset datasets indicated that sequencing was incomplete. Clonotypes shared by all four sorted-subset donors showed higher generation probabilities than non-shared clonotypes. Based on pairwise subsampling, the degree of clonotype sharing among donors was expected to be affected by sequencing depth. Sharing across a handful of donors was observed for about 5% of naive CD4, over 3% of naive CD8, 2% to 2.5% of memory CD4, and around 0.4% of memory CD8 clonotypes. Naive subsets generally had larger estimated clonotype richness than memory subsets did. Sampling was restricted to blood, and TCR repertoires in tissues likely differ from the TCR repertoires found in blood. The small number of donors limited the genetic and exposure-history diversity represented.

With respect to this clone: Its antigen is still unknown. Per-base quality was not reported, and no clone a single base away is much larger than it.

V sheds 4 bases and J sheds 6 bases, leaving 17 bases between their ends. The CDR3 contains 14 residues, cysteine and phenylalanine counted. Only the CDR3 part of the read is kept: 42 bases, read in frame from the first base. CDR1 and CDR2 are drawn from the germline V gene: SGHRS, YFSETQ. Using the deep immunoSEQ assay, multiplex PCR amplified TCR CDR3 regions from genomic DNA. For each cell subset, the extracted genomic DNA was distributed evenly across all wells of several immunoSEQ 96-well plates, and each plate served as one replicate. For sorted subsets, roughly 200 ng genomic DNA, equal to about 30,000 T cell genomes, was loaded into each replicate PCR. The purified libraries were quantified using a Qubit 3.0 fluorometer, sized with a Bioanalyzer 2100, and then quantified again using the KAPA Library Quantification kit. Every immunoSEQ 96-well plate was sequenced on a separate single-read 150-cycle Illumina NextSeq 550 flow cell. The authors processed their data as follows. Because the immunoSEQ output held only junctional sequences and lacked quality scores, the filtering could not match the filtering applied to full-length reads. Sequences were annotated with PyIR, a Python wrapper for IgBLAST v1.9, and V/J genes and CDR3 were assigned using IMGT germline references. Reads were removed for weak V/J assignments (E-value above 1e-6), missing CDR3, stop codons, out-of-frame junctions, or ambiguous translated residues. V3J clonotypes were defined as sequences sharing an identical inferred V gene, J gene, and CDR3 amino acid sequence. The percentage overlap between two repertoires was calculated by dividing the number of shared unique clonotypes by the size of the smaller repertoire. Three approaches were used to assess repertoire richness: RTK rarefaction, the Chao1 estimator, and Recon v2.1 estimates of unobserved clonotypes. Generation probabilities were computed with OLGA for all TCRbeta clonotypes obtained by the gDNA method from four donors. The source is immuneACCESS, and TCRdb retained only in-frame sequences with V and J called. Part of the clones is not carried over; for the studies checked, unresolved V genes explain less than half of this, and the remainder is unexplained. V, J and clone size reflect that table, while D and trimming were determined from the DNA. The sample records some 1,100,000 clones, 75% to 80% of which are singletons. The ten largest clones represent approximately 0.5% of the sample.

Donors were healthy HIV-negative adults with no recently reported acute infections or vaccinations. All donors were Caucasian adults living in Nashville, Tennessee, USA. CD4+ T cells were enriched by magnetic negative selection; naive cells were then positively selected on CD45RA, and the negative fraction formed the memory subset. After blood collection by leukapheresis, PBMCs were isolated using Ficoll-Histopaque density gradient centrifugation and then cryopreserved in the vapor phase of liquid nitrogen. Purity and quantity of every magnetically sorted T cell population were checked by analytical flow cytometry. Genomic DNA was isolated from every sorted fraction and measured by UV absorbance on a Nanodrop 2000c.

Recombination joined TRBV5-1 with TRBJ2-7; perhaps TRBD1 is the D gene, with 6 bases matching. Sequencing input: memory CD4+ T cells from PBMCs. The cell subset or site label corresponds to: CD45RA-negative fraction. This clonotype was obtained from a man aged 18 to 30 in good health. Some clones in this sample may be carry-over from other donors' samples. The CDR3 reads CASSKQGGGTEQYF. In nucleotides, the sequence is TGCGCCAGCAGCAAACAGGGTGGGGGTACCGAGCAGTACTTC.